This TCR beta chain was recorded in a study of patients and donors after allogeneic stem cell transplantation. Each CDR3 protein gets one entry after TCRdb re-called the RT-PCR reads with MiXCR. Counted here are more than 850,000 distinct CDR3 sequences, roughly 18% occurring once; the ten biggest clones make up 5.5% to 6.5%. This CDR3 comprises 14 residues. Deletions cut 5 bases from V and 1 base from J, with 12 bases between. V usage is TRBV12-3 or TRBV12-4 and J usage is TRBJ2-7, with D tentatively TRBD1 or TRBD2 (5 bases each). Material for sequencing was blood, either unsorted or a sorted T cell fraction (not recorded which). This TCR was sampled from a human donor who was either an allogeneic HSCT recipient or a stem cell or donor lymphocyte infusion donor (not recorded which). It is not recorded whose cells these are; they may come from a transplant donor. CDR3 region: CASSRGSRSYEQYF. The CDR3 DNA reads TGTGCCAGCAGTCGGGGCAGTCGGTCCTACGAGCAGTACTTC.